The 27 T cell receptor beta chains below come from one sample, sequenced in a study of human T cells and chemical hapten exposure. The time point here: patch test 2, 6 weeks after DPC sensitization. Indicated treatment: therapeutic diphenylcyclopropenone sensitization with weekly scalp DPC. Via MiXCR, TCRdb re-called the RACE reads, giving one row per CDR3 protein. The sample records about 82,000 distinct CDR3 sequences, more than 6.5% being singletons. The specimen was whole blood, collected in connection with sensitization to the hapten diphenylcyclopropenone (DPC). These receptors all stem from a woman in her thirties with alopecia areata. Some clones in this sample may be carry-over from other donors' samples.

This clonotype was detected many times. V gene TRBV7-8 combines with J gene TRBJ1-3, with D possibly TRBD1 on 5 matching bases. The germline V and J ends were trimmed by 4 bases and 1 base, with 11 bases remaining between them. This CDR3 comprises 15 residues. Per the germline V gene, CDR1 is SGHVS and CDR2 is FQNEAQ. CDR3 sequence: CASSYEQASGNTIYF. CDR3 nucleotides: TGTGCCAGCAGCTACGAACAGGCTTCTGGAAACACCATATATTTT.

This clonotype appeared many times. The V gene is TRBV7-9, the J gene TRBJ1-2; D perhaps matches TRBD1 (5 bases). The CDR3 spans 12 residues. V lost 2 bases, J lost 8 bases, and 9 bases lay in between. CDR1 and CDR2 (germline): SEHNR, FQNEAQ (reference sequence). The CDR3 region has the DNA TGTGCCAGCAGCTTAAGCGGGGGAGGCTACACCTTC. Its translation: CASSLSGGGYTF.

This clonotype was seen at least ten times. The chain combines TRBV3-1 with TRBJ2-5; 11 bases map to TRBD2. This CDR3 region has 16 residues. Germline loops: CDR1 LGHDT, CDR2 YNNKEL (reference sequence). Losses at the gene ends were 1 base for V and 4 bases for J; bases not matched to a gene: 5. The CDR3 DNA reads TGTGCCAGCAGCCAAGTGTCTGGGACTAGCGGAGAGACCCAGTACTTC. Amino acid sequence: CASSQVSGTSGETQYF.

This clonotype was counted only a few times. The chain carries TRBV5-1 and TRBJ2-3; 13 nucleotides agree with TRBD2. Unmatched junction bases numbered 9, after V lost 6 bases and J lost 5 bases. This CDR3 comprises 16 residues. CDR1 is SGHRS, CDR2 YFSETQ, per germline. The CDR3: CASMRTSGGRVDTQYF. In DNA form, the CDR3 reads TGCGCCAGCATGCGGACTAGCGGGGGCCGGGTAGATACGCAGTATTTT. The complete variable domain, with remaining parts taken from reference TRBV5-1 and TRBJ2-3, reads KAGVTQTPRYLIKTRGQQVTLSCSPISGHRSVSWYQQTPGQGLQFLFEYFSETQRNKGNFPGRFSGRQFSNSRSEMNVSTLELGDSALYLCASMRTSGGRVDTQYFGPGTRLTVL.

The chain joins TRBV27 to TRBJ1-1; 11 nucleotides match TRBD1. The CDR3 length is 16 residues. The J segment lost 7 bases and the V segment lost 4 bases, leaving 11 bases of the junction unmatched. Looked up from germline, CDR1 is MNHEY and CDR2 is SMNVEV (reference sequence). CDR3: CASSYTAGTGGGEAFF. CDR3 nucleotides: TGTGCCAGCAGTTACACTGCCGGGACAGGGGGGGGTGAAGCTTTCTTT.

This clonotype was observed at least ten times. The chain carries TRBV7-2 and TRBJ2-2, with a weak D call TRBD1 (6 bases). CDR3 length equals 14 residues. Per the germline V gene, CDR1 is SGHTA and CDR2 is FQGNSA. The V end was cut by 5 bases, the J end by 5 bases, with 12 bases between. The CDR3 DNA is TGTGCCAGCAGCAGGGGGAGAGGGACCGGGGAGCTGTTTTTT. Translating it yields CASSRGRGTGELFF.

This clonotype was recorded many times. The chain combines TRBV13 with TRBJ2-2; perhaps D is TRBD1 or TRBD2 (5 bases each). CDR3 size: 16 residues. V lost 4 bases and J lost 1, with 13 bases in between. CDR1 and CDR2 from the germline V gene are PRHDT and FYEKMQ (reference sequence). CDR3 bases: TGTGCCAGCAGCTCGGGACCGCAATTGAACACCGGGGAGCTGTTTTTT. Protein sequence: CASSSGPQLNTGELFF.

This clonotype was recorded many times. The chain couples TRBV6-2 or TRBV6-3 to TRBJ1-2; D is possibly TRBD1 (6 bases). V dropped 7 bases and J dropped 9 bases, with 18 bases sitting between them. CDR3 length: 13 amino acids. Germline V gene sequence: CDR1 MNHEY, CDR2 SVGEGT. The chain's CDR3 is CASMYRTAISYTF. The CDR3 coding sequence is TGTGCCAGCATGTATAGGACAGCGATAAGCTACACCTTC.

This clonotype has more than one count but fewer than ten. J is TRBJ1-2 and V is TRBV25-1; the match to TRBD1 covers 7 bases. The germline V gene encodes CDR1 MGHDK and CDR2 SYGVNS. V shed 5 bases, J shed 8 bases, and the junction held 8 bases outside the gene matches. The CDR3 has 13 residues. The CDR3 coding sequence is TGTGCCAGCAGTCTAACCAGGGACAGCGGCTACACCTTC. Residues: CASSLTRDSGYTF.

The chain combines TRBV29-1 with TRBJ2-1; D not resolved. The V and J ends lost 3 bases and 7 bases respectively, with 10 bases between them. Germline V gene lookup returns CDR1 SQVTM and CDR2 ANQGSEA. The CDR3 sequence is 12 residues long. In nucleotides, the CDR3 is TGCAGCGTTGAGGCGAGCAGTAATGAGCAGTTCTTC. As protein: CSVEASSNEQFF.

In this sample, this clonotype turned up many times. The rearrangement links TRBV20-1 to TRBJ1-2; the match to TRBD1 covers 9 bases. The ends lost 5 bases at V and 4 bases at J; junction bases unmatched: 2. The CDR3 extends over 12 amino acids. CDR1 and CDR2 from the germline V gene are DFQATT and SNEGSKA (reference sequence). CDR3 in DNA: TGCAGTGCTCTGGACAGGGGCTATGGCTACACCTTC. Its translation is CSALDRGYGYTF.

This clonotype was detected ten times or more. V is TRBV6-1 and J is TRBJ1-1; maybe TRBD1 (5 bases). CDR1 and CDR2 (germline): MNHNS, SASEGT. Trimming cost V 4 bases and J 4 bases, with 13 bases left between them. This CDR3 spans 14 amino acids. This chain's CDR3 is CASSVPGRGTEAFF. The CDR3 DNA follows: TGTGCCAGCAGTGTACCGGGGAGGGGCACTGAAGCTTTCTTT.

This clonotype has at least ten counts. The DNA for the CDR3 is TGCAGTGCTAGAGAAATGACAGGGGACAATTCACCCCTCCACTTT. It encodes CSAREMTGDNSPLHF. The chain couples TRBV20-1 to TRBJ1-6; 8 bases match TRBD1. After removal of 0 bases from V and 7 bases from J, the junction contained 5 bases not matched to a gene. Per germline, CDR1 DFQATT and CDR2 SNEGSKA (reference sequence). The CDR3 runs 15 residues.

There are a few counts of this clonotype. This sequence joins TRBV28 and TRBJ1-2; 12 bases line up with TRBD1. The CDR3 runs to 22 residues. J lost 3 bases, V lost 4 bases, and 24 bases had no gene match. CDR1 and CDR2 from the germline V gene are MDHEN and SYDVKM. CDR3 bases: TGTGCCAGCAGTTCCCGGTGGGGAACCCGGGACAGGGGGCGGAAGGGCGACTATGGCTACACCTTC. Translation gives CASSSRWGTRDRGRKGDYGYTF.

This clonotype was seen a handful of times. The chain links TRBV6-5 to TRBJ1-1; D is possibly TRBD1 (5 bases). The V end lost 2 bases, the J end lost 4 bases, and 14 bases lay between the germline ends. Germline-derived CDR1 and CDR2 are MNHEY and SVGAGI. This CDR3 is built from 15 residues. In DNA form, the CDR3 reads TGTGCCAGCAGTTACGGGCCCGCTGGGGGCACTGAAGCTTTCTTT. This gives the protein CASSYGPAGGTEAFF.

This clonotype was picked up many times. The CDR3 protein is CASSLVPRADTEAFF. The DNA for the CDR3 is TGTGCCAGCAGCTTGGTACCGAGGGCGGACACTGAAGCTTTCTTT. This rearrangement joins TRBV5-5 to TRBJ1-1; D is unresolved. CDR3 length: 15 amino acids. From germline, CDR1 is SGHKS and CDR2 YYEKEE (reference sequence). Trimming took off 0 bases at V and 3 bases at J, with 12 bases between the two ends. Drawing the rest from reference TRBV5-5 and TRBJ1-1, the complete variable domain is DAGVTQSPTHLIKTRGQQVTLRCSPISGHKSVSWYQQVLGQGPQFIFQYYEKEERGRGNFPDRFSARQFPNYSSELNVNALLLGDSALYLCASSLVPRADTEAFFGQGTRLTVV.

This clonotype appeared a few times. This chain joins TRBV20-1 and TRBJ2-6; possibly TRBD1 or TRBD2 for D (5 bases each). V lost 5 bases, J lost 0 bases, and 8 bases lay in between. The CDR3 totals 14 residues. Germline V gene sequence: CDR1 DFQATT, CDR2 SNEGSKA (reference sequence). As DNA, the CDR3 is TGCAGTGCTCGGGACGACTCTGGGGCCAACGTCCTGACTTTC. As protein: CSARDDSGANVLTF.

This clonotype was counted at least ten times. The DNA for the CDR3 is TGTGCCAGCAGCCGGTCCGATGAAAAACTGTTTTTT. Amino acids: CASSRSDEKLFF. The chain joins TRBV4-2 to TRBJ1-4, with D unresolved. This CDR3 contains 12 residues. Per the germline V gene, CDR1 is LGHNA and CDR2 is YNFKEQ. V gave up 4 bases and J gave up 6 bases, with 6 bases separating them.

This clonotype was seen ten or more times. The rearrangement links TRBV10-3 to TRBJ2-3; D is possibly TRBD2 (5 bases). Germline lookup yields CDR1 ENHRY and CDR2 SYGVKD. V was cut by 5 bases and J by 6 bases, with 9 bases left in between. The CDR3 loop spans 12 amino acids. The chain's CDR3 is CAISRTGDTQYF. The CDR3, as DNA: TGTGCCATCAGTAGGACGGGGGATACGCAGTATTTT.

This clonotype occurred many times. The rearrangement uses TRBV5-1 and TRBJ2-1, with 8 bases lining up with TRBD1. From germline, CDR1 is SGHRS and CDR2 YFSETQ. J was trimmed by 9 bases and V by 0 bases; bases with no gene match: 11. The CDR3 runs 16 residues. Written as DNA, the CDR3 is TGCGCCAGCAGCTTGGGCGGGACAGGTGATTTGGGTGAGCAGTTCTTC. This codes for CASSLGGTGDLGEQFF.

Ten or more counts support this clonotype. This chain connects TRBV24-1 to TRBJ1-1, with 10 bases aligning to TRBD1. Trimming removed 0 bases from V and 0 bases from J; junction bases left unmatched: 12. Germline lookup yields CDR1 KGHDR and CDR2 SFDVKD. This CDR3 is 20 amino acids long. CDR3 in DNA: TGTGCCACCAGTGATTTGATGACAGGGGGCCGATCGATCATGAACACTGAAGCTTTCTTT. Translated: CATSDLMTGGRSIMNTEAFF.

This clonotype was observed at least ten times. V usage is TRBV12-5 and J usage is TRBJ1-1; D remains unclear. There are 13 residues in the CDR3. Germline V gene lookup returns CDR1 LGHNT and CDR2 FRNRAP. V lost 4 bases and J 1 base, leaving 7 bases between the germline ends. The CDR3 spells CASGSRGNTEAFF. The CDR3 region has the DNA TGTGCTAGTGGTTCCAGAGGGAACACTGAAGCTTTCTTT.

This clonotype occurred many times. The V call is TRBV5-1, the J call TRBJ2-1; tentatively, D is TRBD2 (6 bases). The ends were cut back, 4 bases at V and 3 bases at J, with 17 bases in the middle. Germline CDR1 SGHRS, CDR2 YFSETQ. This CDR3 spans 16 amino acids. In nucleotides, the CDR3 is TGCGCCAGCAGCCGGACCGGGACTTCCAACTACAATGAGCAGTTCTTC. This codes for CASSRTGTSNYNEQFF.

The V and J genes are TRBV5-4 and TRBJ2-2; D call uncertain. V lost 1 base and J lost 7, with 14 bases in between. Germline CDR1 SGHNT, CDR2 YYREEE (reference sequence). CDR3 size: 15 residues. As DNA, the CDR3 is TGTGCCAGCAGCTTGATCGGGCCCTTAGGCGGGGAGCTGTTTTTT. Translated: CASSLIGPLGGELFF.

V usage is TRBV5-5 and J usage is TRBJ2-7, with no clear D. V gave up 0 bases and J gave up 1 base, with 11 bases separating them. Germline-derived CDR1 and CDR2 are SGHKS and YYEKEE (reference sequence). The CDR3 extends over 15 amino acids. For the CDR3, the DNA is TGTGCCAGCAGCTTGGGCCTGGGAACGTCCTACGAGCAGTACTTC. Protein sequence: CASSLGLGTSYEQYF.

This clonotype was seen many times. The V call is TRBV2, the J call TRBJ2-2, with D unclear. V was shortened by 4 bases and J by 0 bases, with 21 bases between the two germline ends. CDR1 is SNHLY, CDR2 FYNNEI, per germline. CDR3 length: 19 amino acids. The CDR3 bases are TGTGCCAGCAGTGTATCAAGCCAGCTTTGGGGTGCGAACACCGGGGAGCTGTTTTTT. Its protein product is CASSVSSQLWGANTGELFF.

The chain recombines TRBV11-1 with TRBJ1-4; TRBD1 matches at 8 bases. V gave up 1 base and J gave up 8 bases; unmatched junction bases: 12. This CDR3 comprises 17 residues. Germline CDR1 and CDR2: SGHAT and FQDESV (reference sequence). Written as DNA, the CDR3 is TGTGCCAGCAGCTTAGGGGACAGGCTACAAACTGAAGAAAAACTGTTTTTT. This encodes CASSLGDRLQTEEKLFF.